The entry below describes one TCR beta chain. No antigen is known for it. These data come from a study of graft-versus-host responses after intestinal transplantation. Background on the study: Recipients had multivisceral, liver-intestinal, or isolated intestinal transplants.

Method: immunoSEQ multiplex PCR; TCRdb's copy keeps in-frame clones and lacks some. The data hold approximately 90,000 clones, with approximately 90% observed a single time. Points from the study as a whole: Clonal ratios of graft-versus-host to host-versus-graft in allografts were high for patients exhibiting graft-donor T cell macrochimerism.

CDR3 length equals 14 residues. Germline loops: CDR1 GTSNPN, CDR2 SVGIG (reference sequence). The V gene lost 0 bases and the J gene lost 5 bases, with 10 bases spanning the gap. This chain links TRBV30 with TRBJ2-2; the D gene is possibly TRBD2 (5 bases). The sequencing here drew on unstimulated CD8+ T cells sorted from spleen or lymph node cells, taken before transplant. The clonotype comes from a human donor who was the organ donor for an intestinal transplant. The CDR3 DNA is TGTGCCTGGAGTGTAAAGTCGGGGACCGGGGAGCTGTTTTTT. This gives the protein CAWSVKSGTGELFF.